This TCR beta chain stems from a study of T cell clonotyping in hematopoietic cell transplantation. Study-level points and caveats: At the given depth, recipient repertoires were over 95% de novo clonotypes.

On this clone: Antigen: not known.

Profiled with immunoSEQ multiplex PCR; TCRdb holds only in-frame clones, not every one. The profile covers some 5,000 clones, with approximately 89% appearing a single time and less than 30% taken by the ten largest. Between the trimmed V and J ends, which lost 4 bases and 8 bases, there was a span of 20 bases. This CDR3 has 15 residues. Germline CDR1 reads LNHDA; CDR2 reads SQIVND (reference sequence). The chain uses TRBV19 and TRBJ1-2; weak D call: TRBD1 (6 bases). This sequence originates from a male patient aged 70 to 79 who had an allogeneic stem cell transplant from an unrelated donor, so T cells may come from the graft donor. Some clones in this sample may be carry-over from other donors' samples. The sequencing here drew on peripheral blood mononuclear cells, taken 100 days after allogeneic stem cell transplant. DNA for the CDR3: TGTGCCAGTAGTACCTTAAAGGACAGCGTGGACGGCTACACCTTC. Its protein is CASSTLKDSVDGYTF.